This is a list of T cell receptor beta chains from one sample in a study of OX40 agonist ivuxolimab in advanced cancers. The repertoire was sequenced with immunoSEQ multiplex PCR; TCRdb's copy has only in-frame clones and lacks some. Here the sample spans 15,000 or so clones, roughly 77% being singletons. The sample was CD4+ or CD8+ T cells sorted from blood, taken in a trial of the OX40 agonist ivuxolimab. The receptors were gathered from an adult with an advanced solid tumor such as melanoma, head and neck, liver or kidney cancer. CDR3s include the opening cysteine and the closing phenylalanine or tryptophan. A D gene is named only where the DNA matches it firmly. Clone sizes are given selectively: once, few, many, or a class where the clone is expanded.

NA	TRBV9	NA	TRBJ1-2	TGTGCCAGCAGCGTAGTAGACAGCTATGGCTACACCTTC	CASSVVDSYGYTF
once	TRBV7-9	NA	TRBJ2-3	TGTGCCAGCAGCTTATCGTGGGGTGAGGCCACAGATACGCAGTATTTT	CASSLSWGEATDTQYF
medium-sized	TRBV30	NA	TRBJ1-1	TGTGCCTGGAGTGTATTCGGGGGGACTGAAGCTTTCTTT	CAWSVFGGTEAFF
once	TRBV27	NA	TRBJ2-7	TGTGCCAGCAGCCAAACGGTGGGAATGGACGAGCAGTACTTC	CASSQTVGMDEQYF
medium-sized	TRBV28	NA	TRBJ1-3	TGTGCCAGCAGTTTTGGCGGAAACACCATATATTTT	CASSFGGNTIYF
NA	TRBV4-1	NA	TRBJ2-1	TGCGCCAGCAGCCCCTATGGGGGGCAGGGCAATGAGCAGTTCTTC	CASSPYGGQGNEQFF
once	TRBV4-1	NA	TRBJ2-3	TGCGCCAGCAGCCAAGATAGCGGATATGGGACAGATACGCAGTATTTT	CASSQDSGYGTDTQYF
NA	TRBV7-6	NA	TRBJ1-3	TGTGCCAGCACCCAAGGTTCGGGGATACGAAACACCATATATTTT	CASTQGSGIRNTIYF
NA	TRBV6-5	TRBD1	TRBJ1-2	TGTGCCACGGGGGCAGGGGGCTTCTATGGCTACACCTTC	CATGAGGFYGYTF
once	TRBV5-1	TRBD1	TRBJ1-4	TGCGCCAGCAGCCTTGGTAACTGGGACAGGGGTAATGAAAAACTGTTTTTT	CASSLGNWDRGNEKLFF
NA	TRBV18	NA	TRBJ2-5	TGTGCCAGCTCACCTCGACACTCAAAAGGGGAGACCCAGTACTTC	CASSPRHSKGETQYF
NA	TRBV4-1	NA	TRBJ1-1	TGCGCCAGCAGCCAACCGATGAACACTGAAGCTTTCTTT	CASSQPMNTEAFF
NA	TRBV6-1	NA	TRBJ1-1	TGTGCCAGCAGTGTCGAACAGTACGGGAACACTGAAGCTTTCTTT	CASSVEQYGNTEAFF
NA	TRBV5-6	TRBD2	TRBJ2-1	TGTGCCAGCACCCAACTAGCGGGAAACTACAATGAGCAGTTCTTC	CASTQLAGNYNEQFF
NA	TRBV10-1	NA	TRBJ2-1	TGCGCCAGCAGTCCGCTCCTGGACAATGAGCAGTTCTTC	CASSPLLDNEQFF
NA	TRBV19	TRBD2	TRBJ2-7	TGTGCCAGTAGTTCCCGGACTAGCGGGAGCTACGAGCAGTACTTC	CASSSRTSGSYEQYF
NA	TRBV28	NA	TRBJ2-7	TGTGCCAGCAGTTGGGGTGACGAGCAGTACTTC	CASSWGDEQYF
NA	TRBV19	NA	TRBJ1-1	TGTGCCAGTAGTATCAGGCCTGGCACTGAAGCTTTCTTT	CASSIRPGTEAFF
NA	TRBV4-2	NA	TRBJ2-7	TGTGCCAGCAGCCATTCCTCCGCGGGGGCCGAGCAGTACTTC	CASSHSSAGAEQYF
NA	TRBV7-9	NA	TRBJ1-1	TGTGCCAGCAGCTTAGTCGGGGACACTGAAGCTTTCTTT	CASSLVGDTEAFF
NA	TRBV6-5	NA	TRBJ2-7	TGTGCCAGCAGTTACTCTGGCCCCTACGAGCAGTACTTC	CASSYSGPYEQYF
NA	TRBV7-9	TRBD2	TRBJ2-1	TGTGCCAGCAGCCTCTCTAGCGGAAACTACAATGAGCAGTTCTTC	CASSLSSGNYNEQFF
NA	TRBV27	NA	TRBJ2-5	TGTGCCAGCAGCCCGGGACTCCCTGATGGAGCGGAGACCCAGTACTTC	CASSPGLPDGAETQYF
NA	TRBV9	NA	TRBJ1-5	TGTGCCAGCAGCGTAGGAGGGGAGGGGCAGCCCCAGCATTTT	CASSVGGEGQPQHF
once	TRBV5-1	TRBD1	TRBJ2-1	TGCGCCAGCAGCGCGTCCCCTGACAGGGCCGATGAGCAGTTCTTC	CASSASPDRADEQFF
NA	TRBV27	NA	TRBJ2-6	TGTGCCAGCAGTTTAGGTGGGGCCAACGTCCTGACTTTC	CASSLGGANVLTF
NA	TRBV4-1	NA	TRBJ2-3	TGCGCCAGCAGCCAAGAAAGCGGGTCGTCCACAGATACGCAGTATTTT	CASSQESGSSTDTQYF
NA	TRBV11-1	TRBD1	TRBJ2-1	TGTGCCAGCAGCCCCTACAGGGGTACCTACAATGAGCAGTTCTTC	CASSPYRGTYNEQFF
NA	TRBV27	NA	TRBJ2-3	TGTGCCAGCAGTTTTCGGGGAATCACAGATACGCAGTATTTT	CASSFRGITDTQYF
once	TRBV10-3	TRBD1	TRBJ2-7	TGTGCCATCAGTGATGGACAGGGGGAGGTCCACGAGCAGTACTTC	CAISDGQGEVHEQYF
NA	TRBV5-6	NA	TRBJ2-1	TGTGCCAGCAGCTTAAGGGGCCCCTACAATGAGCAGTTCTTC	CASSLRGPYNEQFF
NA	TRBV28	NA	TRBJ2-5	TGTGCCAGCAGTTTATACGGAGGGGAGAGAGAGACCCAGTACTTC	CASSLYGGERETQYF
NA	TRBV7-9	TRBD1	TRBJ1-6	TGTGCCAGCAGCACGGCGACGGACAGGGATTCACCCCTCCACTTT	CASSTATDRDSPLHF
NA	TRBV29-1	NA	TRBJ1-2	TGCAGCGTTGAAATAGTTTTAGAAGGTCTTTTTAACTATGGCTACACCTTC	CSVEIVLEGLFNYGYTF
NA	TRBV6-1	NA	TRBJ1-2	TGTGCCAGCAATTCTGTGGGAGGCTACACCTTC	CASNSVGGYTF
NA	TRBV7-9	TRBD1	TRBJ1-2	TGTGCCAGCAGCTCTCCGGGACAGGGGGCGCGGGGCTACACCTTC	CASSSPGQGARGYTF
NA	TRBV6-1	NA	TRBJ1-1	TGTGCCAGCAGGGGCGGTGAAGCTTTCTTT	CASRGGEAFF
NA	TRBV9	NA	TRBJ2-3	TGTGCCAGCAGCGTAGGAGGAGGAAAGAGCACAGATACGCAGTATTTT	CASSVGGGKSTDTQYF
few	TRBV5-5	NA	TRBJ1-5	TGTGCCAGCAGCTTGGGGACAGCCTCCTATAGCAATCAGCCCCAGCATTTT	CASSLGTASYSNQPQHF
once	TRBV30	NA	TRBJ2-7	TGTGCCTGGAGTCACGGGAATTCCTACGAGCAGTACTTC	CAWSHGNSYEQYF
few	TRBV11-1	NA	TRBJ2-3	TGTGCCAGCAGCCTACGGTCTAGCACAGATACGCAGTATTTT	CASSLRSSTDTQYF
NA	TRBV27	NA	TRBJ1-2	TGTGCCAGCAGTTTATTCTCAGGGAACTATGGCTACACCTTC	CASSLFSGNYGYTF
NA	TRBV4-2	NA	TRBJ2-3	TGTGCCAGCAGCCAAGAGGCGGGGCAAAGCACAGATACGCAGTATTTT	CASSQEAGQSTDTQYF
NA	TRBV27	NA	TRBJ2-2	TGTGCCAGCGGTTCAGGGGCCGCCGGAACCGGGGAGCTGTTTTTT	CASGSGAAGTGELFF
once	TRBV6-1	NA	TRBJ2-7	TGTGCCAGCAGGTGGGGGGTCGCCTACGAGCAGTACTTC	CASRWGVAYEQYF
few	TRBV5-6	TRBD1	TRBJ1-2	TGTGCCAGCAGCTTGGTGACAGGGAACGACTATGGCTACACCTTC	CASSLVTGNDYGYTF
few	TRBV10-3	NA	TRBJ1-4	TGTGCCATCAGTGAGGGGAGGAGTGAAAAACTGTTTTTT	CAISEGRSEKLFF
NA	TRBV7-6	NA	TRBJ2-1	TGTGCCAGCAGCTTAGGATCAGCGGAGAGCTCCTACAATGAGCAGTTCTTC	CASSLGSAESSYNEQFF
NA	TRBV30	TRBD2	TRBJ2-7	TGTGCCTGGACCAACGGGGGGGGTAGCGAGCAGTACTTC	CAWTNGGGSEQYF
NA	TRBV27	NA	TRBJ1-6	TGTGCCAGCAGTCCCCAACAGGGACGGAATTCACCCCTCCACTTT	CASSPQQGRNSPLHF
NA	TRBV6-6	NA	TRBJ1-2	TGTGCCAGCAGTCCGATTTCCCCTTTAGAGGGCTATGGCTACACCTTC	CASSPISPLEGYGYTF
NA	TRBV15	NA	TRBJ2-1	TGTGCCACCAGCGAAGGGCCAATCGACTCCTACAATGAGCAGTTCTTC	CATSEGPIDSYNEQFF
NA	TRBV7-2	TRBD2	TRBJ2-5	TGTGCCAGCAGCCCCTTAGCGGGGGGGTATGAGGAGACCCAGTACTTC	CASSPLAGGYEETQYF